This entry describes one TCR beta chain. Its specificity is unknown. The source of the sample is a study of cytomegalovirus exposure and HLA in healthy donors. Study-level results: Presence/absence analyses rested on an assumption that sequencing depth was roughly uniform across donors. Upon later analysis, HLA-associated TCR beta chains proved more clonally expanded than other, equally common chains. A later examination showed that TCR association rates differed by HLA locus, with DRB1 most and HLA-C fewest. Judged likely to be a sequencing artifact was a cluster of highly shared sequence variants.

The PCR was carried out with 60 Vbeta primers and 13 Jbeta primers. Some clones are missing from TCRdb's copy, which holds only in-frame ones; the method was immunoSEQ multiplex PCR. In the table there are around 120,000 clones, 80% to 90% of which are singletons. The CDR3 extends over 15 amino acids. The V gene lost 3 bases and the J gene lost 1 base, with 13 bases spanning the gap. Germline loops: CDR1 LNHDA, CDR2 SQIVND (reference sequence). The source is a middle-aged woman in good health and CMV-seropositive. Material for sequencing was PBMCs. The V call is TRBV19, the J call TRBJ2-7; possible D gene TRBD1, 6 bases. CDR3 bases: TGTGCCAGTAGTATCGGGGCAGGGGCGTCCTACGAGCAGTACTTC. Its protein product is CASSIGAGASYEQYF.